The clone carrying this T cell receptor beta chain was recorded a few times. As yet, its antigen is unknown. The data belong to a study of cytomegalovirus exposure and HLA in healthy donors. Amplification used 60 Vbeta primers and 13 Jbeta primers. Profiled with immunoSEQ multiplex PCR; TCRdb holds only in-frame clones, not every one. The table shows some 110,000 clones, with 80% occurring only once. General study results and limits: A later look showed TCR association rates differing by HLA locus, highest for DRB1 and lowest for HLA-C. Presence/absence analyses took donor sequencing depth as roughly uniform. According to a later analysis, donors in an Asian-associated ancestry cluster reportedly had fewer N-insertions than the roughly 640-donor mean.

Nominally healthy donors provided the samples, though records likely missed some immune exposures. With 2 bases removed from V and 1 base from J, the gap between germline ends came to 6 bases. CDR1 SGHRS and CDR2 YFSETQ come from the germline V gene. This CDR3 is 13 amino acids long. This receptor was identified in a man aged 25 to 45 in good health and CMV-seropositive. The sequencing input was PBMCs. The V and J genes are TRBV5-1 and TRBJ1-1; D gene uncertain. The CDR3 DNA follows: TGCGCCAGCAGCTTTCAGGAGAACACTGAAGCTTTCTTT. Amino acid sequence: CASSFQENTEAFF.